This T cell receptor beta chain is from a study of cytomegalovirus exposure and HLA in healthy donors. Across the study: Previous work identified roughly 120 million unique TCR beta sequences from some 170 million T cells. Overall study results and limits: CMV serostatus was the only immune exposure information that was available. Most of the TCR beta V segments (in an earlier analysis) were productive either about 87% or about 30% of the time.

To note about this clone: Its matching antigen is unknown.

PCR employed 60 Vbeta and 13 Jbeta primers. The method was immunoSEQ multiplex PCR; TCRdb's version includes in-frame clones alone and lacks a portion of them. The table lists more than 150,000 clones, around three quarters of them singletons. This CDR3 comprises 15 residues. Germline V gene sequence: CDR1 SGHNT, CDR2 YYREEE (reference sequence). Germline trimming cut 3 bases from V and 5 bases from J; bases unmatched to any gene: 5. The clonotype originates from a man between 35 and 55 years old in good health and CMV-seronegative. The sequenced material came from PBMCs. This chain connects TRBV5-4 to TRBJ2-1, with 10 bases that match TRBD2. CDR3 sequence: CASSWTSGPHNEQFF. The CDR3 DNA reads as TGTGCCAGCAGCTGGACTAGCGGCCCCCACAATGAGCAGTTCTTC.